The rows below give T cell receptor beta chains drawn from one sample of a study of T cell responses to AZD1222 COVID-19 vaccine. Assay: immunoSEQ multiplex PCR; the TCRdb copy retains only in-frame clones and omits some. The sample carries about 270,000 clones, 94% recorded once. The sample here was peripheral blood, taken 28 days after the second AZD1222 dose. The receptors were gathered from an adult who received the AZD1222 COVID-19 vaccine. The CDR3 runs from the conserved cysteine through the conserved F or W. Fields, in order: CDR3 DNA, CDR3 protein, J gene, V gene, D gene, clone size. The D gene is left open where the match is weak. Expanded clones get a size class; other rows say once, few or many, or leave the size out.

CDR3 DNA: TGTGCCAGCAGCTCGGGACTAGCGGGAGGGCCGAGGAATGAGCAGTTCTTC
CDR3 protein: CASSSGLAGGPRNEQFF
J gene: TRBJ2-1
V gene: TRBV11-2
D gene: TRBD2
clone size: once

CDR3 DNA: TGTGCCACCATGGGCGGGGGGGCCTACAATGAGCAGTTCTTC
CDR3 protein: CATMGGGAYNEQFF
J gene: TRBJ2-1
V gene: TRBV6-5
D gene: TRBD2
clone size: once

CDR3 DNA: TGCGCCAGCAGCTTGGGATTTGGGACAGGGGGCAATGAGCAGTTCTTC
CDR3 protein: CASSLGFGTGGNEQFF
J gene: TRBJ2-1
V gene: TRBV5-1
D gene: TRBD1
clone size: -

CDR3 DNA: TGTGCCAGCAGGCTGGGCTTGAGGGGACCCCTCCACTTT
CDR3 protein: CASRLGLRGPLHF
J gene: TRBJ1-6
V gene: TRBV6-5
D gene: -
clone size: -

CDR3 DNA: TGCGCCAGCAGCTTGGCCCCAGCGGGGGATTACGAGCAGTACTTC
CDR3 protein: CASSLAPAGDYEQYF
J gene: TRBJ2-7
V gene: TRBV5-1
D gene: TRBD2
clone size: -

CDR3 DNA: TGTGCCAGCACCCTAGAACAGAACACTGAAGCTTTCTTT
CDR3 protein: CASTLEQNTEAFF
J gene: TRBJ1-1
V gene: TRBV2
D gene: -
clone size: -

CDR3 DNA: TGTGCCAGCAAGCCCCCCTCCACCTACGAGCAGTACTTC
CDR3 protein: CASKPPSTYEQYF
J gene: TRBJ2-7
V gene: TRBV21-1
D gene: -
clone size: -

CDR3 DNA: TGTGCCAGCTCACCCAGGGGCGACAGCAATCAGCCCCAGCATTTT
CDR3 protein: CASSPRGDSNQPQHF
J gene: TRBJ1-5
V gene: TRBV18
D gene: -
clone size: -

CDR3 DNA: TGCGCCAGCAGTGTCAGGGGAGCCACCGGGGAGCTGTTTTTT
CDR3 protein: CASSVRGATGELFF
J gene: TRBJ2-2
V gene: TRBV5-1
D gene: -
clone size: -

CDR3 DNA: TGTGCCAGCAGTTACTACACCGGGGAGCTGTTTTTT
CDR3 protein: CASSYYTGELFF
J gene: TRBJ2-2
V gene: TRBV2
D gene: -
clone size: -

CDR3 DNA: TGCGCCACCAAAGAGGGGACAGGGAGAATCTACGAGCAGTACTTC
CDR3 protein: CATKEGTGRIYEQYF
J gene: TRBJ2-7
V gene: TRBV5-1
D gene: TRBD1
clone size: -

CDR3 DNA: TGTGCCAGCCTGTGGCCTAACACCGGGGAGCTGTTTTTT
CDR3 protein: CASLWPNTGELFF
J gene: TRBJ2-2
V gene: TRBV6-5
D gene: -
clone size: -

CDR3 DNA: TGTGCCAGCAGCTGGCGAAACAGGGGGCAGCTTGGCTACACCTTC
CDR3 protein: CASSWRNRGQLGYTF
J gene: TRBJ1-2
V gene: TRBV5-4
D gene: TRBD1
clone size: once

CDR3 DNA: TGCGCCAGCAGCAGAGATAGCAATCAGCCCCAGCATTTT
CDR3 protein: CASSRDSNQPQHF
J gene: TRBJ1-5
V gene: TRBV5-1
D gene: -
clone size: -

CDR3 DNA: TGCGCCAGCAGTGAGTCCCGGACAGGGAGATCCTACGAGCAGTACTTC
CDR3 protein: CASSESRTGRSYEQYF
J gene: TRBJ2-7
V gene: TRBV10-1
D gene: TRBD1
clone size: -

CDR3 DNA: TGTGCCAGTAGTATAGTTGGGACAGCCCAGCCCCAGCATTTT
CDR3 protein: CASSIVGTAQPQHF
J gene: TRBJ1-5
V gene: TRBV19
D gene: TRBD1
clone size: -

CDR3 DNA: TGCGCCAGCAGCCAAGATATAGGGGCGGGGGTTTACGAGCAGTACTTC
CDR3 protein: CASSQDIGAGVYEQYF
J gene: TRBJ2-7
V gene: TRBV4-3
D gene: TRBD2
clone size: -

CDR3 DNA: TGTGCCAGCAGTTACTCAACTACGGTCCCATACGAGCAGTACTTC
CDR3 protein: CASSYSTTVPYEQYF
J gene: TRBJ2-7
V gene: TRBV6-5
D gene: -
clone size: few

CDR3 DNA: TGTGCCAGCAGCTTGTCCCCACGGGAAGCTTTCTTT
CDR3 protein: CASSLSPREAFF
J gene: TRBJ1-1
V gene: TRBV5-6
D gene: -
clone size: -

CDR3 DNA: TGTGCCAGCAGCTTAGTAGGCGGTTATAGCACAGATACGCAGTATTTT
CDR3 protein: CASSLVGGYSTDTQYF
J gene: TRBJ2-3
V gene: TRBV7-2
D gene: -
clone size: -